What follows is one T cell receptor beta chain and its context. Its antigen has not been determined. No much larger clone is present one base from it, and per-base qualities are unavailable. CDR1 and CDR2 (MDHEN, SYDVKM) derive from the germline V gene. Taken from cysteine to phenylalanine, the CDR3 has 14 residues. The CDR3 DNA has 42 bases and is translated from base 1. The junction shows trimming of 5 bases on V and 0 bases on J, plus 11 bases between the germline ends. The method behind the library was the immunoSEQ multiplex PCR assay. For the multiplex PCR, a mixture combining 60 forward primers for TCR Vbeta segments and 13 reverse primers for TCR Jbeta segments was used. Amplification of the CDR3 region of rearranged TCR beta genes was performed with a multiplex PCR assay on genomic DNA. Amplified TCR beta libraries were sequenced as 87-base-pair reads on the Illumina HiSeq System. As for the original processing: A later analysis tallied approximately 87 million unique TCR beta chains across the roughly 610 repertoires, and about 12 million of those chains were shared by two or more donors. Raw reads were error-corrected and collapsed into unique sequences by a nearest-neighbor algorithm in which closely related sequences were merged to remove PCR and sequencing errors. Alignment of CDR3 sequences to IMGT reference sequences was used to assign V, D and J gene segments. For a sequence to be retained, a match of at least six nucleotides was required to both a V gene segment and a J gene segment. A rearrangement counted as productive if the CDR3 had no stop codons and remained in frame with V and J, and every other rearrangement counted as non-productive. Following IMGT convention, CDR3 was defined as the stretch from the second conserved V-encoded cysteine up to the conserved J-encoded phenylalanine. Sequences without an unambiguous match to a single V gene segment were excluded from the earlier analysis of several hundred of the donors. An earlier analysis of almost 600 of the donors classified V segments as functional when productive rearrangements were above 56.7% and as segregating when the standard deviation between donors was above 5%. To diagnose cytomegalovirus status from the catalog of TCR beta chain sequences, a statistical classification framework was built. In a later analysis, V and J genes were assigned by comparing TCR nucleotide sequences against IMGT/GENE-DB human TR gene sequences. The TCRdist pipeline was used in a later analysis to assign CDR3 sequences and most-parsimonious VDJ recombination scenarios. In a later analysis, every TCR beta chain was defined by the combination of its CDR3 amino acid sequence and its V-gene family, and reads without a unique V-gene family were dropped. To address suspected cross-contamination and a sequencing artifact, a later analysis removed 592 highly shared, low-generation-probability nucleotide sequences. For each public chain, a later analysis derived a clonal expansion index from normalized ranks of inferred template counts within each repertoire. Generation probabilities in a later analysis came from a VDJ recombination model fitted to out-of-frame rearrangements, and those results were checked against IGoR. In a later analysis, TCR-TCR, TCR-HLA and TCR-CMV co-occurrence was scored with hypergeometric tests, and a repertoire-size bias correction was applied to TCR pairs. In a later analysis, false discovery rates were estimated by permuting HLA or CMV assignments 20 times. In a later analysis, co-occurring TCRs were grouped using DBSCAN, with TCRdist sequence similarity added in when clustering inside HLA-allele-positive subsets. Repertoires with fewer than 30,000 or more than 120,000 public chains were left out of co-occurrence clustering, as were four to six repertoires with anomalous nucleotide sharing. As stored in TCRdb, this immuneACCESS dataset retains in-frame rearrangements with V and J assigned. A fraction of the clones does not appear; measured against another copy, unresolved V genes explain less than half of the discrepancy, and the remainder lacks a known reason. Clonal size and the V and J genes are those of that table, whereas D and trimming came from the DNA. This sample holds roughly 150,000 clones; 70% to 90% were observed only once. The ten top clones hold about 4.3% of the sample.

The cohort comprised fewer than 750 healthy bone marrow donors. Cohort members were all nominally healthy when sampled, although unrecorded immune exposures were likely present. The donor tested CMV seropositive, placing the donor among the 289 seropositive members of the cohort. A peripheral blood sample was provided by each donor, and peripheral blood mononuclear cells were used for TCR beta sequencing. Genomic DNA was extracted from the blood cell samples with the Qiagen DNeasy Blood Extraction Kit. This sample is drawn from a study of cytomegalovirus exposure and HLA in healthy donors (TCRdb year 2017). For the wider study: In an earlier analysis of approximately 500 of the donors, around 300 Gb of sequence data and 90 million to 120 million unique TCR beta sequences from about 179 million T cells were reported. An early release that covered roughly 600 HLA-typed donors contained approximately 320 gigabases of sequencing data and 70 million to 100 million unique TCR sequences. Of the approximately 370 genotyped donors, roughly 76% were placed in the genetic ancestry cluster associated with self-reported Caucasian donors. The study was designed to test whether signatures of past pathogen exposure could be identified by cataloging public T cell receptors. The study used immunosequencing to profile the T cell repertoires of more than 650 subjects and linked those repertoires to cytomegalovirus serostatus. Besides the first cohort of hundreds of subjects, a separate validation cohort made up of roughly 130 different subjects was used. High-throughput TCR immunosequencing, statistical association of individual TCRs with disease status, and machine learning were combined to predict cytomegalovirus infection status. To study patterns of TCR occurrence, a later analysis re-analyzed previously published TCR beta repertoires from several hundred donors and added high-resolution HLA genotyping. The later analysis used no new phenotypic data to find candidate immune exposures, relying instead on TCR beta sequences and their occurrence across donors. In an earlier analysis of over 550 of the donors, high-throughput TCR beta sequencing was used to judge whether each TCR beta V gene segment behaved as functional or pseudogenic. Alongside the repertoire data, information on donor age, sex, ethnicity and CMV serostatus was compiled. A later genetic analysis used genome-wide SNP genotypes for 398 of the 666 donors, treating that subset as a discovery cohort. All discovery cohort repertoires had been generated on a single sequencing platform. Class I and class II HLA loci were covered by the typing at four-digit resolution. Typing coverage varied by locus: roughly 620-640 donors for A, B, C, DRB1 and DQB1; around 560 for DQA1; more than 600 for DPA1; around 450 for DPB1. Because of strong linkage in the cohort, roughly five DR-DQ haplotypes were treated as single units for association and clustering. Across 398 genotyped donors of the cohort, an average of approximately 220,000 unique TCR beta nucleotide sequences per donor were sequenced, and 15% to 20% of those sequences were non-productive. The full study reports these points: In a later analysis, HLA-associated TCR beta chains were found to be more clonally expanded and to have lower generation probabilities than equally common non-associated chains. Three of the identified cytomegalovirus-associated TCR beta chains were confirmed in vitro to be specific for cytomegalovirus antigens. Linkage disequilibrium might explain the correlated functional status among segregating V segments, but an unknown experimental factor could not be excluded. HLA typing was unavailable for some donors at each locus, so association tests used only the typed subset. A later analysis found that most CMV-associated TCR beta chains appeared HLA-restricted, with HLA associations seemingly driven largely by CMV exposure. Presence/absence analyses assumed roughly uniform sequencing depth across donors, an assumption that may not hold. V-gene and J-gene trimming of TCR beta chains was associated with a missense DCLRE1C variant in a later genetic analysis, and the association was replicated in an independent cohort. The classifier was reported to diagnose cytomegalovirus status with high specificity and sensitivity in both the original and validation cohorts. According to a later analysis, TCR association rates differed among HLA loci, with DRB1 alleles showing the most associated TCRs and HLA-C alleles showing the fewest. The earlier analysis of nearly 600 of the donors excluded around 17 rarely observed V segments, including chromosome 9 orphons, because counts were too low. A total of some 180 TCR beta chains were listed by the study as associated with cytomegalovirus. An earlier analysis of around 500 of the donors showed that most TCR beta V segments appeared in productive rearrangements either about 87% or about 30% of the time, which broadly matched IMGT annotations. A cluster of highly shared sequence variants was judged likely to be a technical artifact of the sequencing pipeline. A later analysis associated around 16,000 TCR beta sequences with specific HLA alleles at a false discovery rate of 0.05. The authors suggested that the approach could potentially be extended to other disease states and immunological phenotypes. For the cohort, immune exposure information was limited to CMV serostatus. In this cohort, only TCR beta chains were sequenced, and detectable features were limited by the absence of alpha or paired-chain data. A further reported finding was that TCR beta sequences accurately predicted the HLA-A and HLA-B alleles for most subjects in the first cohort. Compared with the roughly 710-donor mean, donors in an Asian-associated ancestry cluster had fewer N-insertions in productive TCRs, according to a later genetic analysis. Across donors, most TCR sequences were observed very rarely, whereas some public TCRs were present in many individuals. When HLA alleles, especially DR and DQ, strongly co-occurred, attributing TCR associations to individual alleles was difficult. Because the 87-base-pair reads could not distinguish some IMGT-functional V segments, including TRBV6-2 and TRBV6-3, those segments were excluded. A later analysis reported that several top co-occurrence clusters appeared linked to parvovirus B19, influenza, CMV and Epstein-Barr virus.

The material sequenced was PBMCs. This chain is built from TRBV28 and TRBJ2-7, with a tentative D gene TRBD2 over 6 matching bases. This receptor was obtained from a woman aged 40-49 years in good health and CMV-seropositive. The sequenced DNA: TGTGCCAGCAGTACGGGACTTAGCTCCTACGAGCAGTACTTC. Translated, this gives CASSTGLSSYEQYF.